These 26 T cell receptor beta chains were sequenced from one sample in a study of blood T cell repertoires in COVID-19. The table came from immunoSEQ multiplex PCR; TCRdb's copy has only in-frame clones and leaves some out. The profile shows 60,000 to 80,000 clones, approximately 90% of them singletons. Sequencing used peripheral blood. These receptors came from a woman aged 65 to 85 with acute or convalescent COVID-19.

The chain links TRBV5-1 to TRBJ1-5, with TRBD1 as a possible D gene (5 bases). In germline, CDR1 is SGHRS, CDR2 YFSETQ. Trimming cost V 4 bases and J 1 base, with 12 bases left between them. This CDR3 contains 15 residues. The CDR3 region is CASSPRGLSNQPQHF. CDR3 DNA sequence: TGCGCCAGCAGCCCAAGGGGTTTAAGCAATCAGCCCCAGCATTTT.

V is TRBV6-6 and J is TRBJ1-1, with TRBD1 matching 7 bases. This CDR3 is 15 amino acids long. Per the germline V gene, CDR1 is MNHNY and CDR2 is SVGAGI (reference sequence). J gave up 7 bases and V 5 bases, and 13 bases lay outside the gene matches. CDR3 protein: CASSPRDRMRLEAFF. DNA for the CDR3: TGTGCCAGCAGTCCCCGGGACAGAATGCGCCTTGAAGCTTTCTTT.

The J gene is TRBJ2-3, the V gene TRBV6-6; 12 nucleotides line up with TRBD2. Germline CDR1 MNHNY, CDR2 SVGAGI (reference sequence). This CDR3 is 14 amino acids long. The CDR3 bases are TGTGCGGGAGCTAGCGGGAGGGACACAGATACGCAGTATTTT. Protein product: CAGASGRDTDTQYF.

This chain joins TRBV7-2 and TRBJ2-7; the match to TRBD1 covers 7 bases. CDR1 and CDR2 from the germline V gene are SGHTA and FQGNSA. V lost 4 bases, J lost 6 bases, and 9 bases stayed unmatched. This CDR3 comprises 14 residues. CDR3 DNA sequence: TGTGCCAGCAGCTCCAGGGGCAGGACAGGCGAGCAGTACTTC. It translates to CASSSRGRTGEQYF.

V gene TRBV5-5 combines with J gene TRBJ1-2, with 10 bases lining up with TRBD1. The length of the CDR3 is 14 residues. V lost 4 bases, J lost 4 bases, and 4 bases stayed unmatched. Germline CDR1 is SGHKS and CDR2 is YYEKEE (reference sequence). CDR3 sequence: CASSPGQGTYGYTF. The CDR3 bases are TGTGCCAGCAGCCCGGGACAGGGGACCTATGGCTACACCTTC.

This rearrangement joins TRBV5-1 to TRBJ2-7, with TRBD2 as a possible D gene (5 bases). Germline assignment: CDR1 SGHRS and CDR2 YFSETQ. Trimming cost V 0 bases and J 0 bases, with 13 bases left between them. The CDR3 spans 16 residues. CDR3 nucleotides: TGCGCCAGCAGCTTGGAAGGAGCGGAGATCTCCTACGAGCAGTACTTC. Its protein is CASSLEGAEISYEQYF.

The chain is built from TRBV2 and TRBJ1-1, with D unresolved. V was shortened by 4 bases and J by 1 base, with 10 bases between the two germline ends. The CDR3 contains 14 residues. Germline V gene data show CDR1 as SNHLY and CDR2 as FYNNEI. The CDR3, as DNA: TGTGCCAGCAGTGGTGGTCGGGGGAACACTGAAGCTTTCTTT. Translation gives CASSGGRGNTEAFF.

This clone appeared once. The genes are TRBV12-3 or TRBV12-4 and TRBJ1-5; D unresolved. The V end lost 5 bases, the J end lost 3 bases, and 5 bases lay between the germline ends. This CDR3 contains 12 residues. The CDR3 protein is CASSLLNQPQHF. CDR3 sequence (DNA): TGTGCCAGCAGTCTCCTCAATCAGCCCCAGCATTTT.

The chain links TRBV7-2 to TRBJ2-4; D unresolved. CDR3 length: 13 residues. Germline V gives CDR1 SGHTA, CDR2 FQGNSA. Deletions cut 2 bases from V and 8 bases from J, with 10 bases between. CDR3 nucleotide sequence: TGTGCCAGCAGCTTAAAGAGAAATCACATTCAGTACTTC. Its protein product is CASSLKRNHIQYF. The whole variable domain, filled in from reference TRBV7-2 and TRBJ2-4, reads GAGVSQSPSNKVTEKGKDVELRCDPISGHTALYWYRQSLGQGLEFLIYFQGNSAPDKSGLPSDRFSAERTGGSVSTLTIQRTQQEDSAVYLCASSLKRNHIQYFGAGTRLSVL.

This rearrangement joins TRBV28 to TRBJ1-3; perhaps TRBD1 as D (5 bases). V shed 4 bases and J shed 0 bases, with 13 bases lying between them. The CDR3 is 16 residues long. Germline loops: CDR1 MDHEN, CDR2 SYDVKM. The CDR3 loop is CASSSTGDLSGNTIYF. CDR3 bases: TGTGCCAGCAGTTCTACAGGCGACCTCTCTGGAAACACCATATATTTT.

The chain recombines TRBV7-3 with TRBJ2-7, with 7 bases matching TRBD1. V was clipped by 5 bases and J by 6 bases; unmatched bases: 7. Germline loops: CDR1 SGHTA, CDR2 FQGTGA. The CDR3 length is 13 residues. CDR3: CASSPRQGTEQYF. The DNA of the CDR3 is TGTGCCAGCAGCCCCAGACAGGGAACCGAGCAGTACTTC. The full variable domain, its missing parts supplied by reference TRBV7-3 and TRBJ2-7, is GAGVSQTPSNKVTEKGKYVELRCDPISGHTALYWYRQSLGQGPEFLIYFQGTGAADDSGLPNDRFFAVRPEGSVSTLKIQRTERGDSAVYLCASSPRQGTEQYFGPGTRLTVT.

The V gene is TRBV6-6, the J gene TRBJ2-7; D may be TRBD2 (6 bases). The ends were cut back, 6 bases at V and 4 bases at J, with 10 bases in the middle. The CDR3 is 12 residues long. The germline CDR1 and CDR2 sequences are MNHNY and SVGAGI (reference sequence). CDR3 in amino acids: CASSRSGYEQYF. CDR3 coding DNA: TGTGCCAGCAGCCGTAGCGGTTACGAGCAGTACTTC.

The rearrangement uses TRBV28 and TRBJ1-5, with a weak D call TRBD1 (5 bases). Germline assignment: CDR1 MDHEN and CDR2 SYDVKM. Trimming removed 6 bases from V and 1 base from J, with 10 bases in between. CDR3 size: 14 residues. The CDR3 coding sequence is TGTGCCAGCAGCACGGGGGGGAGCAATCAGCCCCAGCATTTT. Its protein product is CASSTGGSNQPQHF.

The chain employs TRBV29-1 and TRBJ1-2, with D possibly matching TRBD1 (5 bases). The germline V gene has CDR1 SQVTM and CDR2 ANQGSEA. The CDR3 length is 12 residues. The ends were cut back, 3 bases at V and 8 bases at J, with 13 bases in the middle. This chain's CDR3 is CSVDTSRAGYTF. The DNA for the CDR3 is TGCAGCGTTGATACGAGCAGGGCAGGCTACACCTTC.

The CDR3 nucleotides read TGTGCCAGCAGCCTCATGGTAGCGGCGCCGAATGAGCAGTTCTTC. Its translation: CASSLMVAAPNEQFF. This chain connects TRBV14 to TRBJ2-1; D might be TRBD2 (6 bases). The CDR3 spans 15 residues. The germline V gene has CDR1 SGHDN and CDR2 FVKESK. V was shortened by 4 bases and J by 7 bases, with 17 bases between the two germline ends. Full variable domain (remainder filled in from reference TRBV14 and TRBJ2-1): EAGVTQFPSHSVIEKGQTVTLRCDPISGHDNLYWYRRVMGKEIKFLLHFVKESKQDESGMPNNRFLAERTGGTYSTLKVQPAELEDSGVYFCASSLMVAAPNEQFFGPGTRLTVL.

J is TRBJ2-1 and V is TRBV3-1 (or the pseudogene TRBV3-2); a possible D gene is TRBD2 (6 bases). V dropped 3 bases and J dropped 0 bases, with 24 bases sitting between them. The CDR3 is made up of 20 amino acids. Germline CDR1 LGHDT, CDR2 YNNKEL (reference sequence). DNA for the CDR3: TGTGCCAGCAGCCATCCCATGGGGGTGATAGCGGAAAGCTCCTACAATGAGCAGTTCTTC. It specifies CASSHPMGVIAESSYNEQFF.

CDR3 nucleotide sequence: TGTGCCAGTAGCCCAGGACTACTCGGTTACGAGCAGTACTTC. Encoded protein: CASSPGLLGYEQYF. The rearrangement links TRBV19 to TRBJ2-7; weak D call: TRBD2 (6 bases). The germline CDR1 and CDR2 sequences are LNHDA and SQIVND (reference sequence). CDR3 length equals 14 residues. Trimming shortened V by 6 bases and J by 4 bases, and 16 bases separated the two germline ends.

This clone was detected once. The V and J genes are TRBV9 and TRBJ1-5, with a possible D match to TRBD1 (6 bases). Germline CDR1 SGDLS, CDR2 YYNGEE. The CDR3 is 13 residues long. Trimming removed 0 bases from V and 7 bases from J, with 8 bases in between. The CDR3 region has the DNA TGTGCCAGCAGCGTAGCTGGGGGCCAGCCCCAGCATTTT. Amino acids: CASSVAGGQPQHF.

The chain recombines TRBV4-3 with TRBJ2-3; 9 positions agree with TRBD1. Germline CDR1 LGHNA, CDR2 YSLEER. This CDR3 has 13 amino acids. With 8 bases clipped from V and 1 base from J, the junction kept 1 base outside the gene matches. The CDR3 nucleotides are TGCGCCAGCGGGGACAGGGGCACAGATACGCAGTATTTT. It codes for CASGDRGTDTQYF.

This chain connects TRBV5-1 to TRBJ1-5; D is ambiguous. CDR3 length: 14 residues. Germline V CDR1 and CDR2: SGHRS, YFSETQ. V dropped 4 bases and J dropped 6 bases, with 14 bases sitting between them. The CDR3 DNA reads as TGCGCCAGCAGCATCAGTGGGAGCGGTCAGCCCCAGCATTTT. Translated, it gives CASSISGSGQPQHF.

The rearrangement uses TRBV23-1 and TRBJ2-6; a possible D gene is TRBD2 (5 bases). TRBV23-1 is an open reading frame, and its role is uncertain. CDR3 length equals 13 residues. V lost 7 bases, J lost 13 bases, and 17 bases lay in between. For the CDR3, the DNA is TGCGCCAGCACCCCCACCTATGGAGGAGTCCTGACTTTC. Translated: CASTPTYGGVLTF.

The chain links TRBV2 to TRBJ2-2; possible D gene TRBD1, 5 bases. V lost 8 bases to trimming and J lost 2 bases, with 12 bases between them. The V gene's germline CDR1 is SNHLY and CDR2 FYNNEI. The CDR3 length is 14 residues. This chain's CDR3 is CASGRQGNTGELFF. DNA for the CDR3: TGTGCCAGCGGGCGGCAGGGTAACACCGGGGAGCTGTTTTTT.

V and J are TRBV24-1 and TRBJ1-4, with 7 nucleotides matching TRBD1. The CDR3 has 15 amino acids. The trim removed 5 bases at V and 7 bases at J, leaving 9 bases unmatched. CDR1 is KGHDR, CDR2 SFDVKD, per germline. CDR3 DNA: TGTGCCACCAGTGCCTCGACAGGGCGAAGTGAAAAACTGTTTTTT. This translates into CATSASTGRSEKLFF.

The chain joins TRBV7-2 to TRBJ2-7; possibly TRBD2 for D (5 bases). The V gene's germline CDR1 is SGHTA and CDR2 FQGNSA. The germline V and J ends were trimmed by 1 base and 2 bases, with 12 bases remaining between them. The CDR3 is 15 amino acids. In nucleotides, the CDR3 is TGTGCCAGCAGCTTAGGGACGAAGGGAGCCTACGAGCAGTACTTC. Its protein product is CASSLGTKGAYEQYF.

The V call is TRBV28, the J call TRBJ2-1; 8 nucleotides align to TRBD2. Germline assignment: CDR1 MDHEN and CDR2 SYDVKM. CDR3 length equals 16 residues. Trimming at V came to 3 bases and at J to 4 bases, leaving 8 bases not matched to a gene. The CDR3 region is CASSLPKGLGYNEQFF. CDR3 coding DNA: TGTGCCAGCAGTTTGCCCAAGGGACTAGGTTACAATGAGCAGTTCTTC. Full variable domain (outside the CDR3, taken from reference TRBV28 and TRBJ2-1): DVKVTQSSRYLVKRTGEKVFLECVQDMDHENMFWYRQDPGLGLRLIYFSYDVKMKEKGDIPEGYSVSREKKERFSLILESASTNQTSMYLCASSLPKGLGYNEQFFGPGTRLTVL.

The V gene is TRBV7-2, the J gene TRBJ1-1, with D perhaps matching TRBD1 (5 bases). The CDR3 runs 17 residues. Trimming removed 4 bases at V and 1 base at J, with 19 bases between. CDR1 is SGHTA, CDR2 FQGNSA, per germline. CDR3 sequence reads: CASSSRQSQSGNTEAFF. CDR3 DNA sequence: TGTGCCAGCAGCTCACGACAGTCCCAAAGTGGGAACACTGAAGCTTTCTTT.